A single sample is the source of the 19 T cell receptor beta chains below, sequenced in a study of identical twins. TCRdb recomputed calls from the 5' RACE reads with MiXCR, one row per CDR3 protein. The sample contains about 1.7 million distinct CDR3 sequences, under 35% of which appear only once. The specimen sequenced was cord blood. Receptors originate from a newborn girl in good health.

J is TRBJ2-7 and V is TRBV20-1; D gene uncertain. The length of the CDR3 is 12 residues. Deletions cut 4 bases from V and 2 bases from J, with 9 bases between. CDR1 is DFQATT, CDR2 SNEGSKA, per germline (reference sequence). CDR3 DNA sequence: TGCAGTGCTACCGACGCCACCTACGAGCAGTACTTC. Translating gives CSATDATYEQYF.

The rearrangement links TRBV29-1 to TRBJ2-1; perhaps D is TRBD1 or TRBD2 (5 bases each). This CDR3 has 11 amino acids. The germline gives CDR1 SQVTM, CDR2 ANQGSEA. V lost 6 bases and J 6 bases, leaving 9 bases between the germline ends. CDR3 coding DNA: TGCAGCGTGCCTGGGGGCAATGAGCAGTTCTTC. It encodes CSVPGGNEQFF.

The chain uses TRBV11-3 and TRBJ2-1, with TRBD2 matching over 12 bases. The CDR3 has 20 amino acids. With V trimmed by 2 bases and J by 1 base, 12 bases remained unmatched. CDR1 and CDR2 from the germline V gene are SGHNT and YENEEA. CDR3 sequence: CASSLSPASGGGLSYNEQFF. As DNA, the CDR3 is TGTGCCAGCAGCTTAAGCCCCGCTAGCGGGGGGGGGCTATCCTACAATGAGCAGTTCTTC.

In the case of this clonotype: This may come from a read error, since a much larger clone is one base off. The chain is built from TRBV11-2 and TRBJ2-7; no definite D call. TRBJ2-4 matches the DNA end more closely, so the J call is doubtful. CDR3 length: 14 amino acids. Germline V gene lookup returns CDR1 SGHAT and CDR2 FQNNGV. CDR3 loop: CASSSTSHLNIQYF. CDR3 DNA: TGTGCCAGCAGCTCCACAAGTCACCTCAACATTCAGTACTTC.

Ten or more counts support this clonotype. This chain joins TRBV6-1 and TRBJ2-6; D is undetermined. The CDR3 extends over 16 amino acids. V was shortened by 2 bases and J by 4 bases, with 12 bases between the two germline ends. Germline values: CDR1 MNHNS, CDR2 SASEGT. CDR3 residues: CASSESPTSGANVLTF. Here the CDR3 DNA reads TGTGCCAGCAGTGAATCCCCCACTTCAGGGGCCAACGTCCTGACTTTC.

Ten or more counts support this clonotype. CDR3 in amino acids: CAISDLEETQYF. CDR3 nucleotides: TGTGCCATCAGTGATCTAGAAGAGACCCAGTACTTC. The chain carries TRBV10-3 and TRBJ2-5; no reliable D call. The CDR3 totals 12 residues. Germline V CDR1 and CDR2: ENHRY, SYGVKD. V was shortened by 3 bases and J by 3 bases, with 5 bases between the two germline ends.

This clonotype was seen more than once but under ten times. V usage is TRBV27 and J usage is TRBJ1-2; D is perhaps TRBD1 (5 bases). With 5 bases removed from V and 2 bases from J, the gap between germline ends came to 21 bases. There are 17 residues in the CDR3. Germline values: CDR1 MNHEY, CDR2 SMNVEV (reference sequence). In DNA form, the CDR3 reads TGTGCCAGCAGTCCTCGCGGGGTCGGGACCCTAAACTATGGCTACACCTTC. This gives the protein CASSPRGVGTLNYGYTF.

The sample holds a few counts of this clonotype. The V gene is TRBV7-9, the J gene TRBJ2-1; D remains unclear. This CDR3 has 10 amino acids. Trimming pared 11 bases from V and 6 bases from J, leaving 8 bases between. Looked up from germline, CDR1 is SEHNR and CDR2 is FQNEAQ (reference sequence). The CDR3: CACMGNEQFF. CDR3 DNA: TGTGCCTGCATGGGCAATGAGCAGTTCTTC.

This clonotype was counted between two and nine times. For the CDR3, the DNA is TGTGCCACCAGTGCGACACTCTATGGCTACACCTTC. It yields the protein CATSATLYGYTF. This rearrangement joins TRBV15 to TRBJ1-2; D is unclear. The V gene's germline CDR1 is LNHNV and CDR2 YYDKDF (reference sequence). V gave up 6 bases and J gave up 4 bases, with 9 bases separating them. The CDR3 is 12 amino acids.

The chain joins TRBV12-3 or TRBV12-4 to TRBJ1-1; D remains unclear. The ends were cut back, 2 bases at V and 6 bases at J, with 10 bases in the middle. CDR3 length equals 13 residues. CDR3 sequence (DNA): TGTGCCAGCAGTTTAAAGCGCTCGGCTGAAGCTTTCTTT. This translates into CASSLKRSAEAFF.

This clonotype was observed at least ten times. V and J are TRBV20-1 and TRBJ2-7; TRBD2 agrees at 7 bases. Germline CDR1 reads DFQATT; CDR2 reads SNEGSKA (reference sequence). The V gene end was trimmed by 2 bases and the J gene end by 3 bases; junction bases not matched to a gene: 10. The CDR3 spans 15 residues. The CDR3 nucleotides are TGCAGTGCTAGACGACGGACTAGGCTTATCTACGAGCAGTACTTC. Translating it yields CSARRRTRLIYEQYF.

This clonotype occurred a few times. The CDR3 protein is CASSPPVGEQFF. The CDR3 coding sequence is TGTGCCAGCAGTCCCCCTGTAGGTGAGCAGTTCTTC. This sequence joins TRBV28 and TRBJ2-1; D is ambiguous. CDR1 is MDHEN, CDR2 SYDVKM, per germline. The CDR3 spans 12 residues. The germline V and J ends were trimmed by 5 bases and 9 bases, with 11 bases remaining between them.

Note on this clonotype: One junction end does not reproduce the germline sequence, and a read error may be involved. This rearrangement joins TRBV4-1 to TRBJ2-1; D might be TRBD2 (6 bases). The CDR3 spans 16 residues. Germline CDR1 MGHRA, CDR2 YSYEKL. DNA of the CDR3: TGCGCCAGCAGCGACTCCCGGGACTCTCTTTACAGTGAGCAGTTCTTC. Protein sequence: CASSDSRDSLYSEQFF.

The CDR3 DNA reads as TGCAGTGCTAGAGATCTCCGGGGGGGTACTTACGAGCAGTACTTC. It specifies CSARDLRGGTYEQYF. The genes are TRBV20-1 and TRBJ2-7; 8 positions agree with TRBD2. The CDR3 is 15 residues long. Germline loops: CDR1 DFQATT, CDR2 SNEGSKA (reference sequence). V was pared by 0 bases and J by 4 bases, with 8 bases of the junction left unmatched.

The chain couples TRBV5-1 to TRBJ1-2; possibly TRBD1 for D (6 bases). Trimming took 4 bases from V and 0 from J, leaving 10 bases between them. Germline-derived CDR1 and CDR2 are SGHRS and YFSETQ. This CDR3 is built from 14 residues. The chain's CDR3 is CASSPDSTNYGYTF. As DNA, the CDR3 is TGCGCCAGCAGCCCGGACAGTACTAACTATGGCTACACCTTC.

The chain combines TRBV27 with TRBJ2-7; 7 bases match TRBD2. Looked up from germline, CDR1 is MNHEY and CDR2 is SMNVEV (reference sequence). This CDR3 region has 16 residues. V lost 2 bases to trimming and J lost 0 bases; unmatched junction nucleotides: 7. CDR3 in amino acids: CASSLSVGGISYEQYF. The CDR3 coding sequence is TGTGCCAGCAGTTTAAGCGTGGGGGGGATCTCCTACGAGCAGTACTTC.

This rearrangement joins TRBV20-1 to TRBJ2-3; TRBD2 matches at 9 bases. The ends lost 6 bases at V and 3 bases at J; junction bases unmatched: 13. CDR1 is DFQATT, CDR2 SNEGSKA, per germline (reference sequence). CDR3 length: 16 amino acids. The CDR3 sequence: CSATYSGRRRTDTQYF. Written as DNA, the CDR3 is TGCAGTGCGACGTATAGCGGGAGAAGAAGGACAGATACGCAGTATTTT.

The gene calls are TRBV12-3 or TRBV12-4 and TRBJ2-5; no clear D gene. V was pared by 6 bases and J by 5 bases, with 16 bases between. The CDR3 is made up of 14 amino acids. CDR3 DNA: TGTGCCAGCAGCCGACTGGCTATTCGGGAGACCCAGTACTTC. Protein sequence: CASSRLAIRETQYF.

The rearrangement links TRBV19 to TRBJ2-2; tentative D call: TRBD2 (6 bases). V gave up 7 bases and J gave up 0 bases, with 21 bases separating them. CDR3 length: 18 amino acids. Germline CDR1 reads LNHDA; CDR2 reads SQIVND (reference sequence). CDR3 amino acids: CASKSSGGIFPNTGELFF. Here the CDR3 DNA reads TGTGCCAGTAAAAGCTCTGGGGGGATCTTCCCGAACACCGGGGAGCTGTTTTTT.